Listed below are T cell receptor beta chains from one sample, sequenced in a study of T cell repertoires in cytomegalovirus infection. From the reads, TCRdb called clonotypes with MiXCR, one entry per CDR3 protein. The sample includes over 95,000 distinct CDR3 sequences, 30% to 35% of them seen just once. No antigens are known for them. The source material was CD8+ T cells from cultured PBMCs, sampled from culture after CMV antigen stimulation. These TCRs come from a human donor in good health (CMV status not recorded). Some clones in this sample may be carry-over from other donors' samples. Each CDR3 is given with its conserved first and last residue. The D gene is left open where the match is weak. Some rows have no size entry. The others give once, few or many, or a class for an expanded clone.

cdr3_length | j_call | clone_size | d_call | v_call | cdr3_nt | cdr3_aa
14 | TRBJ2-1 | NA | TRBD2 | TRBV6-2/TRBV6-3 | TGTGCCAGTTCCGGGACTAGCCCCTTCAATGAGCAGTTCTTC | CASSGTSPFNEQFF
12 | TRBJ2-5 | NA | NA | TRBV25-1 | TGTGCCAGCAGCCCCCCCCAAGAGACCCAGTACTTC | CASSPPQETQYF
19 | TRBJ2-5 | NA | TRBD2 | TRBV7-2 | TGTGCCAGCAGCTTAGGCGATAGTCTAGCGGGGGGATGGCAAGAGACCCAGTACTTC | CASSLGDSLAGGWQETQYF
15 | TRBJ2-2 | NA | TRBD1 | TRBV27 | TGTGCCAGCAGTTTATCAGGGGGCATGGCCGGGGAGCTGTTTTTT | CASSLSGGMAGELFF
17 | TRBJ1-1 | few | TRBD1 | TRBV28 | TGTGCCAGCAGTTTATCGGTCGGGACAGGGTCGGGCACTGAAGCTTTCTTT | CASSLSVGTGSGTEAFF
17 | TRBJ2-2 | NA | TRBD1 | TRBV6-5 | TGTGCCAGCAGTTACTCGTTGGGGACAGGGGGCGCCGGGGAGCTGTTTTTT | CASSYSLGTGGAGELFF
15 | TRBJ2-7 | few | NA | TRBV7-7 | TGTGCTAGCAGCTTAGGCAGGGGACCCTCCTACGAGCAGTACTTC | CASSLGRGPSYEQYF
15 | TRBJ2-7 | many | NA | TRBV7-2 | TGTGCCAGCAGCTTATGGGCAGGGGAGGTCTACGAGCAGTACTTC | CASSLWAGEVYEQYF
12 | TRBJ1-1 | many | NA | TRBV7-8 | TGTGCCAGCAGCTTAATACCGCTTGAAGCTTTCTTT | CASSLIPLEAFF
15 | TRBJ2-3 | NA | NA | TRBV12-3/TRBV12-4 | TGTGCCAGCAGTCCTGGGGACGGATGCACAGATACGCAGTATTTT | CASSPGDGCTDTQYF
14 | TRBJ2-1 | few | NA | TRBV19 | TGTGCCAGTGGGGGTGGAGGGGACGCTGATGAGCAGTTCTTC | CASGGGGDADEQFF
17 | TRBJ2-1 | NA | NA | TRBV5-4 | TGTGCCAGCAGCAAGGGGATACGGACTCTCTCCTACAATGAGCAGTTCTTC | CASSKGIRTLSYNEQFF
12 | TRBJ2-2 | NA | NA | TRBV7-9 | TGTGCCAGCGGGGGGAACACCGGGGAGCTGTTTTTT | CASGGNTGELFF
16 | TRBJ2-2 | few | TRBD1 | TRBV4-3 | TGCGCCAGCAGCCAATCCGGGGACAGGGGGGCCGGGGAGCTGTTTTTT | CASSQSGDRGAGELFF
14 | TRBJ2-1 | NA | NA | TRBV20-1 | TGCAGTGCTAGCGATGTCAGGGGCAACAATGAGCAGTTCTTC | CSASDVRGNNEQFF
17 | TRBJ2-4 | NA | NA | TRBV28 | TGTGCCAGCAGCAACCTTGGAGGGGAGACAGCCAAAAACATTCAGTACTTC | CASSNLGGETAKNIQYF
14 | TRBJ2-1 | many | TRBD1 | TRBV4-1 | TGCGCCAGCAGCCAAGGACAGGGTTTCGATGAGCAGTTCTTC | CASSQGQGFDEQFF
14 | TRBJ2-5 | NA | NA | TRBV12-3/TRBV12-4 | TGTGCCAGCAGTTGGACAGAGAACGAAGAGGCCCAGTACTTC | CASSWTENEEAQYF
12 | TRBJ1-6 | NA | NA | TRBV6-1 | TGTGCCAGCAGTGAAGCATTATCACCCCTCCACTTT | CASSEALSPLHF
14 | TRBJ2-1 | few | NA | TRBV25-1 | TGTGCCAGCAGTGATTGGGCCTGGGGGAATGAGCAGTTCTTC | CASSDWAWGNEQFF
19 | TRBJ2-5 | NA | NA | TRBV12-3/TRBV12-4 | TGTGCCAGCAGAACCCATGACCCCCTACAGGCCACGTACCAAGAGACCCAGTACTTC | CASRTHDPLQATYQETQYF
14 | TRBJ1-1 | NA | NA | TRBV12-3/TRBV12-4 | TGTGCCAGCAGTCCACGCCCGGACGGGACTGAAGCTTTCTTT | CASSPRPDGTEAFF
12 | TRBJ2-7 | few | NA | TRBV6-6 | TGTGCCAGCAGTTATCCGGACATTCTTCAGTACTTC | CASSYPDILQYF
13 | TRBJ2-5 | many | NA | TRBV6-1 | TGTGCCAGCAGAGAGGGGTTACGGGAGACCCAGTACTTC | CASREGLRETQYF
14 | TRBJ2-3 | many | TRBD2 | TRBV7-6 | TGTGCCAGCAGCTTAGCAGCGGGGGTTGATACGCAGTATTTT | CASSLAAGVDTQYF
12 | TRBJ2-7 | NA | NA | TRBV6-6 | TGTGCCAGCGGCAGAGGAGGGGCCGAGCAGTACTTC | CASGRGGAEQYF
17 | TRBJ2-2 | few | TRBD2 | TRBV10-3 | TGTGCCATCAGTGACCCGACTAGCGGGGGAGTCACCGGGGAGCTGTTTTTT | CAISDPTSGGVTGELFF
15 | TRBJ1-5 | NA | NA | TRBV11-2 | TGTGCCAGCAGCTTAGACCCGAGTTACAATCAGCCCCAGCATTTT | CASSLDPSYNQPQHF
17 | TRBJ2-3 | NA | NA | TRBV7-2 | TGTGCCAGCAGCTCTAGGATGGGTGGTCCTAGCACAGATACGCAGTATTTT | CASSSRMGGPSTDTQYF
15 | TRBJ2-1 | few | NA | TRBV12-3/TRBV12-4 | TGTGCCAGCACCTCGACCGAAAGCTCCTACAATGAGCAGTTCTTC | CASTSTESSYNEQFF
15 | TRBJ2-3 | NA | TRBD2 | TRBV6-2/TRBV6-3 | TGTGCCAGCAGTTCAACTAGCGGGGGCACAGATACGCAGTATTTT | CASSSTSGGTDTQYF
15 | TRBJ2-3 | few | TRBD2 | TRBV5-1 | TGCGCCAGCAGCTTGGAGGGACTAGATTTGGATACGCAGTATTTT | CASSLEGLDLDTQYF
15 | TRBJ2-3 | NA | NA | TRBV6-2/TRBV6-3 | TGTGCCAGCAGTACCTGGATCACTAGCACAGATACGCAGTATTTT | CASSTWITSTDTQYF
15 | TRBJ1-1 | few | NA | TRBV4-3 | TGCGCCAGCAGCCGAACGGACCTGGGAAACACTGAAGCTTTCTTT | CASSRTDLGNTEAFF
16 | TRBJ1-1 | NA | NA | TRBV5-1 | TGCGCCAGCAGCTTGGAAATAGGACACGGGAACACTGAAGCTTTCTTT | CASSLEIGHGNTEAFF
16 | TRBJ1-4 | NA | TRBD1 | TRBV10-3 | TGTGCCATCAGTGAAGGACAGGGGGCGACTAATGAAAAACTGTTTTTT | CAISEGQGATNEKLFF
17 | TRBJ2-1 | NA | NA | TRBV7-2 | TGTGCCGGCAGCTTAGGCGTCGTGGGGTTTTCTAACAATGAGCAGTTCTTC | CAGSLGVVGFSNNEQFF
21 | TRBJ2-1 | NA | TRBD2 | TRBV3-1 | TGTGCCAGCAGCCAAGTCTTCACTAGCGGGGTTTCACCCGGCTCCTACAATGAGCAGTTCTTC | CASSQVFTSGVSPGSYNEQFF
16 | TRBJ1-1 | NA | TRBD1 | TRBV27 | TGTGCCAGCAGTTCAGACAGGGAGGGATCCAACACTGAAGCTTTCTTT | CASSSDREGSNTEAFF
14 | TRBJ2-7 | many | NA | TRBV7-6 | TGTGCCAGCAGCCCTCAGGGAGGTTACACCGAGCAGTACTTC | CASSPQGGYTEQYF
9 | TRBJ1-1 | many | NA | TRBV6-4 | TGTGCCAGCAGCCTGGGGGCTTTCTTT | CASSLGAFF
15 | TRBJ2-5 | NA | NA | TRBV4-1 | TGCGCCAGCAGCCAAGATGGTGGGACTCGGGAGACCCAGTACTTC | CASSQDGGTRETQYF
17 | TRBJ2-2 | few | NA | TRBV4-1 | TGCGCCAGCAGCCAAGATGGGGGGCTCGGTGACACCGGGGAGCTGTTTTTT | CASSQDGGLGDTGELFF
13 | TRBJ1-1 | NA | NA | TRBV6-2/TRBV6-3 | TGTGCCAGCAGTCATACACCCAACACTGAAGCTTTCTTT | CASSHTPNTEAFF
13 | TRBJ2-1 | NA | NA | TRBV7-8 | TGTGCCAGCAGCTGGGACTCCTACAATGAGCAGTTCTTC | CASSWDSYNEQFF
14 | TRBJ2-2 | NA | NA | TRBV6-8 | TGTGCCAGCACGACGGCGCCGAACACCGGGGAGCTGTTTTTT | CASTTAPNTGELFF
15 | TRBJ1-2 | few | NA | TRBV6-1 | TGTGCCAGCAGTGAGGGCCCCGAAGCAAACTATGGCTACACCTTC | CASSEGPEANYGYTF
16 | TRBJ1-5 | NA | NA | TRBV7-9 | TGTACCAGCAGCTTAGAGTACGGCGGGGTAGGGCAGCCCCAGCATTTT | CTSSLEYGGVGQPQHF
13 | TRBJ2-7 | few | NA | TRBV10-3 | TGTGCCATCAGTGAGTCGCCCGCGTACGAGCAGTACTTC | CAISESPAYEQYF
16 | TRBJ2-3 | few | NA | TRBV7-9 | TGTGCCAGCAGCTACGAACCGGGACTCCGAACAGATACGCAGTATTTT | CASSYEPGLRTDTQYF
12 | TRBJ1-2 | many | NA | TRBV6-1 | TGTGCCAGCAGGTCGAGGGAATATGGCTACACCTTC | CASRSREYGYTF
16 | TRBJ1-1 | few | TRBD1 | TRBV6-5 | TGTGCCAGCAGTTACTCCTGGACAGGCATGAACACTGAAGCTTTCTTT | CASSYSWTGMNTEAFF
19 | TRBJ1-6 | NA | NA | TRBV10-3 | TGTGCCATCAGCGCCGTGCAGGTGGAACAAAGCTCCTATAATTCACCCCTCCACTTT | CAISAVQVEQSSYNSPLHF